This T cell receptor (beta chain) emerged from a study of T cell changes during pregnancy in multiple sclerosis. The junction had 8 bases not matched to a gene; V was cut back by 5 bases and J by 5 bases. CDR1 MNHNY and CDR2 SVGAGI come from the germline V gene (reference sequence). This CDR3 contains 16 residues. Clones were read by immunoSEQ multiplex PCR, and TCRdb kept only the in-frame ones, dropping some. The data show about 70,000 clones, approximately 94% seen once. The sequence was collected from a female donor in good health, enrolled as a control in a pregnancy study. The sequenced sample was peripheral blood, obtained in the second trimester of pregnancy. The chain joins TRBV6-6 to TRBJ2-5; 13 positions match TRBD2. CDR3 sequence reads: CASSLLAGGLGETQYF. The CDR3 DNA reads as TGTGCCAGCAGTCTACTAGCGGGGGGGCTCGGGGAGACCCAGTACTTC.